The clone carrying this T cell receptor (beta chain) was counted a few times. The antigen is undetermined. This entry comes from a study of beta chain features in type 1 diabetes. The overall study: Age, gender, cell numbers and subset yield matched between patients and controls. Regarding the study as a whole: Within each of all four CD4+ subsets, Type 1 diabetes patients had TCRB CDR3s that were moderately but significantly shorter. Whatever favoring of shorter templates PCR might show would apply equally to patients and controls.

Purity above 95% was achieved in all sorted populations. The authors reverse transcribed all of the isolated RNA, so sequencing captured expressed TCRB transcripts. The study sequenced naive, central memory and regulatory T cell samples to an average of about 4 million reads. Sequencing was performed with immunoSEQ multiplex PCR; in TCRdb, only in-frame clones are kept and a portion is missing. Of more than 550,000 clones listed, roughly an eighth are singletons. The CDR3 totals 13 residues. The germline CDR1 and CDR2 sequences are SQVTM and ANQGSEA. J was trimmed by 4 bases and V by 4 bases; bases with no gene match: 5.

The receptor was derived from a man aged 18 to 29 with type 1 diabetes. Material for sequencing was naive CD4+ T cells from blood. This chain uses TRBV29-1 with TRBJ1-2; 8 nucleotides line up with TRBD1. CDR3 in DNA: TGCAGCGTTGGAGTTCAGGGGGCCTATGGCTACACCTTC. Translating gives CSVGVQGAYGYTF.